A single T cell receptor beta chain is shown here with its context. This sample is drawn from a study of shared T cell receptors in the human thymus. Trimming cost V 0 bases and J 0 bases, with 6 bases left between them. The CDR3 is 15 residues long. Per the germline V gene, CDR1 is SEHNR and CDR2 is FQNEAQ (reference sequence). Using immunoSEQ multiplex PCR, the repertoire was profiled, and TCRdb retains in-frame clones only, with some absent. The sample carries roughly 68,000 clones, 90% to 95% recorded once. The V gene is TRBV7-9, the J gene TRBJ1-3; D gene unclear. This TCR derives from a human donor. The sample taken for sequencing was thymocytes. CDR3 region: CASSLAGTSGNTIYF. The CDR3, as DNA: TGTGCCAGCAGCTTAGCGGGAACCTCTGGAAACACCATATATTTT.